These 9 T cell receptor beta chains originate from one sample sequenced in a study of response to subunit inactivated influenza vaccine. TCRdb processed the RT-PCR reads anew with MiXCR; each CDR3 protein has one entry. The sample yields 630,000 or so distinct CDR3 sequences, less than 20% seen once. This specimen was PBMCs from blood, taken approximately 13 days after vaccination. These receptors all come from a man aged 45-65 years who received an inactivated influenza vaccine.

This clonotype was found many times. This rearrangement joins TRBV20-1 to TRBJ2-1, with 10 bases identical to TRBD2. J gave up 1 base and V 1 base, and 10 bases lay outside the gene matches. The germline gives CDR1 DFQATT, CDR2 SNEGSKA (reference sequence). This CDR3 spans 18 amino acids. This CDR3 reads CSARGLAGTARSYNEQFF. As DNA, the CDR3 is TGCAGTGCTAGAGGACTAGCGGGTACAGCTAGGTCCTACAATGAGCAGTTCTTC.

The rearrangement joins TRBV6-1 to TRBJ1-2; perhaps TRBD1 as D (5 bases). CDR1 is MNHNS, CDR2 SASEGT, per germline. CDR3 size: 15 residues. Trimming left V 0 bases short and J 7 bases short, with 15 bases between. The CDR3 loop reads CASSEAIGAISGYTF. The CDR3, as DNA: TGTGCCAGCAGTGAAGCGATAGGGGCCATCAGTGGCTACACCTTC.

This rearrangement joins TRBV29-1 to TRBJ2-7; TRBD1 matches at 9 bases. The germline gives CDR1 SQVTM, CDR2 ANQGSEA. This CDR3 is 13 amino acids long. V lost 5 bases, J lost 2 bases, and 4 bases stayed unmatched. The CDR3 is CSVPGTGTYEQYF. CDR3 DNA sequence: TGCAGCGTTCCCGGGACAGGGACCTACGAGCAGTACTTC.

This clonotype was seen many times. CDR3 amino acids: CASSGGGPINTEAFF. In nucleotides, the CDR3 is TGTGCCAGCAGCGGAGGGGGCCCGATCAACACTGAAGCTTTCTTT. The chain joins TRBV7-9 to TRBJ1-1, with TRBD1 matching 7 bases. The CDR3 extends over 15 amino acids. Germline-derived CDR1 and CDR2 are SEHNR and FQNEAQ (reference sequence). With V trimmed by 5 bases and J by 2 bases, 8 bases remained unmatched.

In this sample, this clonotype turned up a few times. The V and J genes are TRBV5-1 and TRBJ2-5, with 13 positions matching TRBD2. Looked up from germline, CDR1 is SGHRS and CDR2 is YFSETQ. The CDR3 loop spans 17 amino acids. Trimming took 0 bases from V and 1 from J; bases not matched to a gene: 3. CDR3 residues: CASSLVGTSGVQETQYF. The CDR3 region has the DNA TGCGCCAGCAGCTTGGTGGGGACTAGCGGGGTCCAAGAGACCCAGTACTTC.

The chain combines TRBV6-1 with TRBJ2-3; D remains unclear. The V and J ends lost 4 bases and 6 bases respectively, with 11 bases between them. The CDR3 totals 13 residues. Germline values: CDR1 MNHNS, CDR2 SASEGT. CDR3 in amino acids: CASSVLLDDTQYF. CDR3 sequence (DNA): TGTGCCAGCAGTGTCCTTTTGGACGATACGCAGTATTTT.

The chain joins TRBV10-1 to TRBJ1-6; D is ambiguous. V was cut by 4 bases and J by 5 bases, with 3 bases left in between. CDR3 size: 12 residues. CDR1 and CDR2 (germline): WNHNN, SYGVQD (reference sequence). The CDR3 DNA is TGCGCCAGCAGTGGAAATAATTCACCCCTCCACTTT. Its translation: CASSGNNSPLHF.

The sample holds a few counts of this clonotype. This chain connects TRBV5-5 to TRBJ1-2; TRBD1 might be the D (6 bases). The germline V gene encodes CDR1 SGHKS and CDR2 YYEKEE (reference sequence). V gave up 0 bases and J gave up 2 bases, with 8 bases separating them. This CDR3 region has 14 residues. DNA of the CDR3: TGTGCCAGCAGCTTGGTGGACAGAAACTATGGCTACACCTTC. Translating gives CASSLVDRNYGYTF.

The J gene is TRBJ2-2, the V gene TRBV18; tentatively, D is TRBD2 (5 bases). V lost 3 bases and J lost 6, with 20 bases in between. The CDR3 has 17 amino acids. Per germline, CDR1 KGHSH and CDR2 LQKENI. The CDR3 protein is CASSPVPGGRGSGELFF. CDR3 sequence (DNA): TGTGCCAGCTCACCGGTTCCTGGAGGTCGAGGATCCGGGGAGCTGTTTTTT.